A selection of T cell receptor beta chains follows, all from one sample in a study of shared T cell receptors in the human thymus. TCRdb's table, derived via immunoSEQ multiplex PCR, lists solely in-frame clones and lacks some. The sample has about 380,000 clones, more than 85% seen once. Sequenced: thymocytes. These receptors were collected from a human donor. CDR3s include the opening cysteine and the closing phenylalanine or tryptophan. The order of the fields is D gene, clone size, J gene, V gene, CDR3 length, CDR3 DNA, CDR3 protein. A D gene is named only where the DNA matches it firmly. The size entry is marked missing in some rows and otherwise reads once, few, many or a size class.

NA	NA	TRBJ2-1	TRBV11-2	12	TGTGCCAGCAGCTCTACAGGAGATCAAGGGTTCTTC	CASSSTGDQGFF
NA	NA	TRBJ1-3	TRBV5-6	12	TGTGCCAGCAGCCTGGCTGGAAACACCATATATTTT	CASSLAGNTIYF
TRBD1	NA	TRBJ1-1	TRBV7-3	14	TGTGCCAGCAGCGAAGACAGGGCAGGAACTGAAGCTTTCTTT	CASSEDRAGTEAFF
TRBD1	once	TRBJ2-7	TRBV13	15	TGTGCCAGCAGCAAGAGGACAGGGGTCGTCTACGAGCAGTACTTC	CASSKRTGVVYEQYF
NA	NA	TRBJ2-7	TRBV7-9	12	TGTGCCAGCAGCCCGCCCATCTTCGAGCAGTACTTC	CASSPPIFEQYF
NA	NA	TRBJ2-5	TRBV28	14	TGTGCCAGCAGTGCCCAAGGGAGGCAAGAGACCCAGTACTTC	CASSAQGRQETQYF
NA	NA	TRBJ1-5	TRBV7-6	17	TGTGCCAGCAGCTTAGAGGGTGATACTGATAGCAATCAGCCCCAGCATTTT	CASSLEGDTDSNQPQHF
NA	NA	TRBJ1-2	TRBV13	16	TGTGCCAGCAGCTCACGCCTGGGAGGCTCAAACTATGGCTACACCTTC	CASSSRLGGSNYGYTF
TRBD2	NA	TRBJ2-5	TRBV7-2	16	TGTGCCAGCAGCCACCGGGCGGGAGTTCCCCAAGAGACCCAGTACTTC	CASSHRAGVPQETQYF
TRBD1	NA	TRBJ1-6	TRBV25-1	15	TGTGCCAGCAGTGAGCCGGGACAGAGGAATTCACCCCTCCACTTT	CASSEPGQRNSPLHF
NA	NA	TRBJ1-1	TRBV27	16	TGTGCCAGCAGGCCCCCGGCTTCTGGGTTGAACACTGAAGCTTTCTTT	CASRPPASGLNTEAFF
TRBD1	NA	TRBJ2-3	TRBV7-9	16	TGTGCCAGCAGCTTAGGGGGACAGGGAAGCACAGATACGCAGTATTTT	CASSLGGQGSTDTQYF
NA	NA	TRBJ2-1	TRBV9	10	TGTGCCAGCAGCGGAAATGAGCAGTTCTTC	CASSGNEQFF
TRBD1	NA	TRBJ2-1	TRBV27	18	TGTGCCAGCAGTTTACCCTCCCCGCCGGGACAGGGGAGAGCTGAGCAGTTCTTC	CASSLPSPPGQGRAEQFF
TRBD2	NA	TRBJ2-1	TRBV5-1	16	TGCGCCAGCAGCGGGGAGGAGGTTAGCGGGTACAATGAGCAGTTCTTC	CASSGEEVSGYNEQFF
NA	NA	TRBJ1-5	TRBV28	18	TGTGCCAGCAGTAGCGACCATCCAGACAGATATAGCAATCAGCCCCAGCATTTT	CASSSDHPDRYSNQPQHF
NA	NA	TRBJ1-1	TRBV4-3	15	TGCGCCAGCAGCCGGGAGGTAACAGGTGGGACTGAAGCTTTCTTT	CASSREVTGGTEAFF
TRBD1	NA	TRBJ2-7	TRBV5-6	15	TGTGCCAGCAGACTTGGGGGACAGGGGTTCTACGAGCAGTACTTC	CASRLGGQGFYEQYF
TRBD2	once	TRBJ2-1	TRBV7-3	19	TGTGCCAGCAGCTTAAGGGGACTAGCGGGAGAAATAGAGGGGGATGAGCAGTTCTTC	CASSLRGLAGEIEGDEQFF
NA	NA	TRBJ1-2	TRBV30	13	TGTGCCTGGTCACGGCCCACTAACTATGGCTACACCTTC	CAWSRPTNYGYTF
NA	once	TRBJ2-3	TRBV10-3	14	TGTGCCATCAGTCCAGGATGGGCAAAAGATACGCAGTATTTT	CAISPGWAKDTQYF
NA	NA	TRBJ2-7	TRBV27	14	TGTGCCAGCAGTTTATCTCGGTCCCAGAGCGAGCAGTACTTC	CASSLSRSQSEQYF
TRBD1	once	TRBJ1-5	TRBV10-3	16	TGTGCCATCAGGGTCCGGGACAGCGAGGGGAATCAGCCCCAGCATTTT	CAIRVRDSEGNQPQHF
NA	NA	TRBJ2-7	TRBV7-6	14	TGTGCCAGCAGCTTAAAAACAGACGTATACGAGCAGTACTTC	CASSLKTDVYEQYF
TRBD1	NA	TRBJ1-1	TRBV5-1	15	TGCGCCAGCAGCTCCCGGGACAGGGCATTCACTGAAGCTTTCTTT	CASSSRDRAFTEAFF
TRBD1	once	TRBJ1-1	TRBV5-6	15	TGTGCCAGCAGCTGTCTCGGGACAGGGGCCACTGAAGCTTTCTTT	CASSCLGTGATEAFF
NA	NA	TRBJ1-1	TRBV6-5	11	TGTGCCAGCGGCAGGGCCAGAGGAGCTTTCTTT	CASGRARGAFF
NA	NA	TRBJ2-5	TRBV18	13	TGTGCCAGCTCACCAAAGGGCCAAGAGACCCAGTACTTC	CASSPKGQETQYF
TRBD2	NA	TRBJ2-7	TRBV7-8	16	TGTGCCAGCAGCTTAGGGCTAGCGGGAGGGACCTACGAGCAGTACTTC	CASSLGLAGGTYEQYF
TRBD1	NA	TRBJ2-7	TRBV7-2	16	TGTGCCAGCAGCTTAGTGGGGGGGACAGGGATTTACGAGCAGTACTTC	CASSLVGGTGIYEQYF
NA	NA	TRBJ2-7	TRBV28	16	TGTGCCAGCAGTTTCCCCCCCCGTGGAGTCTCCTACGAGCAGTACTTC	CASSFPPRGVSYEQYF
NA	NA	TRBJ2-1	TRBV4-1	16	TGCGCCAGCAGCCAAGATCGGACCCAGCGGTTGAATGAGCAGTTCTTC	CASSQDRTQRLNEQFF
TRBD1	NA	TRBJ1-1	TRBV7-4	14	TGTGCCAGCAGCCTCGAGGGGACAGGTGTGGAAGCTTTCTTT	CASSLEGTGVEAFF
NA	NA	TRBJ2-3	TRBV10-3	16	TGTGCCATCGAGGATAGCGGAGGAGGTGGCACAGATACGCAGTATTTT	CAIEDSGGGGTDTQYF
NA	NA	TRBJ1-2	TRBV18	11	TGTGCCAGCTCACCCTATGATGGCTACACCTTC	CASSPYDGYTF
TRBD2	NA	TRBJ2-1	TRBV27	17	TGTGCCAGCAGTTTATCGACCAGCGGGACTTCCTACAATGAGCAGTTCTTC	CASSLSTSGTSYNEQFF
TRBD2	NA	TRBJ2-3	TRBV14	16	TGTGCCAGCAGCCAAGACGCTAGCGGACTCACAGATACGCAGTATTTT	CASSQDASGLTDTQYF
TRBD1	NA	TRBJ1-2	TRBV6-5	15	TGTGCCAGCAGCCGACAGGGGGAAAAAAACTATGGCTACACCTTC	CASSRQGEKNYGYTF
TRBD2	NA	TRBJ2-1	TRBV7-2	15	TGTGCCAGCAGCTTAGGATGGGCCTCCTCGGGGGGGCAGTTCTTC	CASSLGWASSGGQFF
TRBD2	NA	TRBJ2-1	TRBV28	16	TGTGCCAGCAGCTGGGCTGCGGGAGGATCCTACAATGAGCAGTTCTTC	CASSWAAGGSYNEQFF
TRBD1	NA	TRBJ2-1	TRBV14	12	TGTGCCAGCAGCCAAGATAAACAGGGGGGGTTCTTC	CASSQDKQGGFF
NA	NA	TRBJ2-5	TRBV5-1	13	TGCGCCAGCAGCTCCCATGGAGGGGAGACCCAGTACTTC	CASSSHGGETQYF
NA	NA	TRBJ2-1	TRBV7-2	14	TGTGCCAGCGGGGGGAACGGGTCCTACAATGAGCAGTTCTTC	CASGGNGSYNEQFF
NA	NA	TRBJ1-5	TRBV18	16	TGTGCCAGCTCCCGAGAACGACAGGAAAGCAATCAGCCCCAGCATTTT	CASSRERQESNQPQHF
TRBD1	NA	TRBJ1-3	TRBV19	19	TGTGCCAGTTCTCTTAATGGGACAGGGCCTGAGGAACCTGGAAACACCATATATTTT	CASSLNGTGPEEPGNTIYF
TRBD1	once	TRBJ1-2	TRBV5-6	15	TGTGCCAGCAGCTTGGCAAGGGGGCTGAACTATGGCTACACCTTC	CASSLARGLNYGYTF
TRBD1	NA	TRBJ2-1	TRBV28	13	TGTGCCAGCAGTTTTAGGGGGCTTAGCGAGCAGTTCTTC	CASSFRGLSEQFF
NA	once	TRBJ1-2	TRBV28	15	TGTGCCAGCACCCCCCGGTCTCTTGGGAACTATGGCTACACCTTC	CASTPRSLGNYGYTF
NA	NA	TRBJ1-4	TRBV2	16	TGTGCCAGCAGTCCTATGGAACCCACCCGGGGTGAAAAACTGTTTTTT	CASSPMEPTRGEKLFF
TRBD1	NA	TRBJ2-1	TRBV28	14	TGTGCCAGCAACCTACAGGGGGAGAGGAATGAGCAGTTCTTC	CASNLQGERNEQFF
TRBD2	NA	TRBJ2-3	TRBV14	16	TGTGCCAGCAGCCAAGGACGGGAGGGGGTCACAGATACGCAGTATTTT	CASSQGREGVTDTQYF
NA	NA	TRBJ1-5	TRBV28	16	TGTGCCAGCAGCCAAGGCGTAGGCAGGGTAGTAACGCCCCAGCATTTT	CASSQGVGRVVTPQHF
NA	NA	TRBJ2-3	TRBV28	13	TGTGCCAGCAGTTCGGGAGCATCAGATACGCAGTATTTT	CASSSGASDTQYF
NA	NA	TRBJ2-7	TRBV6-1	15	TGTGCCAGCAAAATCGACGGCGGGATGTTGGACGAGCAGTACTTC	CASKIDGGMLDEQYF
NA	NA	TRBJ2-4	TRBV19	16	TGTGCCAGTAGTAATCGTGTGGGGGCAGCCAAAAACATTCAGTACTTC	CASSNRVGAAKNIQYF
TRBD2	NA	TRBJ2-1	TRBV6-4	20	TGTGCCAGCAGTGACCCAGGGGTGCGCCCGGGGCTAGCGGGAGACGTTGAGCAGTTCTTC	CASSDPGVRPGLAGDVEQFF
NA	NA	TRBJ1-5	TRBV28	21	TGTGCCAGCAGCCCTATCATCTCCGGGACCGAGGGGATCTATAGCAATCAGCCCCAGCATTTT	CASSPIISGTEGIYSNQPQHF
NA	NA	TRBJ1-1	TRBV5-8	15	TGTGCCAGCAGCTTGGATCCGGGTTTGGACACTGAAGCTTTCTTT	CASSLDPGLDTEAFF
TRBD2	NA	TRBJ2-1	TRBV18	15	TGTGCCAGCTCACCGGGAGGGGTAGCCCTCAATGAGCAGTTCTTC	CASSPGGVALNEQFF